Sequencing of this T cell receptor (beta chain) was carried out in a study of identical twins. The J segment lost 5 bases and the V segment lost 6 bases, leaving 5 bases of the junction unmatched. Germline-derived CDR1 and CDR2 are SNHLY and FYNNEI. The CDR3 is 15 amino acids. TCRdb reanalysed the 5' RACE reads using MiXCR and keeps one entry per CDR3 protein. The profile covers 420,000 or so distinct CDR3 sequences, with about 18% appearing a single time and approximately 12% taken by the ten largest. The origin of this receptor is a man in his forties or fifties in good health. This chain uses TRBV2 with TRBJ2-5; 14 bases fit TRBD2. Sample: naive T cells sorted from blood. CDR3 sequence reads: CASSGTSGRVETQYF. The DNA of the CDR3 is TGTGCCAGCAGCGGGACTAGCGGGAGAGTTGAGACCCAGTACTTC.